Below, 19 T cell receptor beta chains from the same sample are listed, as sequenced in a study of cytomegalovirus exposure and HLA in healthy donors. The PCR employed 60 Vbeta primers together with 13 Jbeta primers. The assay was immunoSEQ multiplex PCR, and TCRdb's table has in-frame clones only and misses some. Among about 140,000 clones, 70% to 85% were seen once, and the ten largest hold approximately 1.8%. Sequencing input: PBMCs. These receptors all come from a man aged 35 to 55 in good health and CMV-seronegative.

The genes are TRBV2 and TRBJ1-6, with 7 bases identical to TRBD1. Germline V gene data show CDR1 as SNHLY and CDR2 as FYNNEI. The length of the CDR3 is 14 residues. V was pared by 4 bases and J by 6 bases, with 3 bases of the junction left unmatched. The CDR3 coding sequence is TGTGCCAGCAGTGGGACAGGCATTAATTCACCCCTCCACTTT. This codes for CASSGTGINSPLHF. Filled out from reference TRBV2 and TRBJ1-6, the complete variable domain reads EPEVTQTPSHQVTQMGQEVILRCVPISNHLYFYWYRQILGQKVEFLVSFYNNEISEKSEIFDDQFSVERPDGSNFTLKIRSTKLEDSAMYFCASSGTGINSPLHFGNGTRLTVT.

The rearrangement links TRBV6-5 to TRBJ1-2; 8 bases map to TRBD1. This CDR3 is built from 14 residues. Germline values: CDR1 MNHEY, CDR2 SVGAGI. With 4 bases clipped from V and 8 bases from J, the junction kept 9 bases outside the gene matches. The CDR3 protein is CASSSHTGGPGYTF. The CDR3 region has the DNA TGTGCCAGCAGTTCCCACACAGGGGGTCCCGGCTACACCTTC.

This rearrangement joins TRBV19 to TRBJ2-5; no clear D gene. Trimming removed 2 bases at V and 1 base at J, with 8 bases between. The CDR3 loop spans 14 amino acids. Germline V gene lookup returns CDR1 LNHDA and CDR2 SQIVND (reference sequence). The chain's CDR3 is CASSITTAQETQYF. DNA for the CDR3: TGTGCCAGTAGTATAACAACAGCCCAAGAGACCCAGTACTTC.

The CDR3 sequence is CASATGGFYEQYF. CDR3 bases: TGTGCCAGCGCTACGGGGGGGTTCTACGAGCAGTACTTC. V is TRBV2 and J is TRBJ2-7, with TRBD2 matching 8 bases. V lost 8 bases, J lost 3 bases, and 6 bases stayed unmatched. Per germline, CDR1 SNHLY and CDR2 FYNNEI. The CDR3 length is 13 residues.

V gene TRBV10-3 combines with J gene TRBJ1-1; 8 bases fit TRBD1. Germline CDR1 is ENHRY and CDR2 is SYGVKD. After removal of 9 bases from V and 4 bases from J, the junction contained 7 bases not matched to a gene. The CDR3 loop spans 13 amino acids. This CDR3 reads CAIAGTGGTEAFF. CDR3 bases: TGTGCCATTGCGGGGACAGGTGGCACTGAAGCTTTCTTT.

This clone was seen a few times. The chain has TRBV27 and TRBJ2-7, with D perhaps TRBD1 (5 bases). V was trimmed by 5 bases and J by 0 bases, leaving 14 bases between them. Germline-derived CDR1 and CDR2 are MNHEY and SMNVEV (reference sequence). This CDR3 contains 15 residues. The CDR3 region is CASSPTPQGSYEQYF. The CDR3 DNA sequence: TGTGCCAGCAGTCCCACCCCTCAGGGCTCCTACGAGCAGTACTTC.

This clone was seen only once. V and J are TRBV7-9 and TRBJ2-1, with 10 bases aligning to TRBD2. The J segment lost 8 bases and the V segment lost 8 bases, leaving 12 bases of the junction unmatched. The CDR3 has 15 residues. Germline CDR1 is SEHNR and CDR2 is FQNEAQ (reference sequence). The CDR3 spells CASSSLAGDWDEQFF. The CDR3 nucleotides are TGTGCCAGCTCTTCTCTAGCGGGAGATTGGGATGAGCAGTTCTTC.

V is TRBV9 and J is TRBJ2-5; weak D call: TRBD2 (5 bases). The end of the DNA fits TRBJ2-7 better, so the J call may be wrong. Germline V gene lookup returns CDR1 SGDLS and CDR2 YYNGEE. The CDR3 length is 13 residues. The CDR3 DNA is TGTGCCAGCAGCGTAGGAGGGTCTTACGAGCAGTACTTC. This gives the protein CASSVGGSYEQYF.

In its sample, this clone was seen a few times. Within the sample, other DNA sequences also encode this same CDR3. V is TRBV19 and J is TRBJ1-5, with D uncertain. CDR3 length: 14 residues. Trimming pared 3 bases from V and 0 bases from J, leaving 6 bases between. Per the germline V gene, CDR1 is LNHDA and CDR2 is SQIVND (reference sequence). For the CDR3, the DNA is TGTGCCAGTAGTATCGCAGTTAGCAATCAGCCCCAGCATTTT. Protein sequence: CASSIAVSNQPQHF.

The genes are TRBV18 and TRBJ2-7, with TRBD1 identical over 7 bases. CDR1 KGHSH and CDR2 LQKENI come from the germline V gene. This CDR3 comprises 15 residues. V lost 2 bases, J lost 0 bases, and 4 bases stayed unmatched. DNA of the CDR3: TGTGCCAGCTCACCATCAAGGGACAGCTCCTACGAGCAGTACTTC. Translation: CASSPSRDSSYEQYF.

The chain is built from TRBV19 and TRBJ2-5; TRBD2 matches at 11 bases. Germline CDR1 LNHDA, CDR2 SQIVND (reference sequence). With V trimmed by 3 bases and J by 1 base, 4 bases remained unmatched. The CDR3 has 16 residues. CDR3 coding DNA: TGTGCCAGTAGTATCACTAGCGGGGGAAGCCAAGAGACCCAGTACTTC. Translated: CASSITSGGSQETQYF.

The V call is TRBV7-9, the J call TRBJ2-5, with D possibly being TRBD2 (5 bases). Trimming cost V 3 bases and J 7 bases, with 9 bases left between them. The CDR3 spans 12 residues. Germline assignment: CDR1 SEHNR and CDR2 FQNEAQ (reference sequence). The CDR3 coding sequence is TGTGCCAGCAGCTTGGGTGGAGGGACCCAGTACTTC. The encoded protein is CASSLGGGTQYF.

This sequence joins TRBV19 and TRBJ1-2, with D unclear. Per the germline V gene, CDR1 is LNHDA and CDR2 is SQIVND (reference sequence). The V and J ends lost 5 bases and 1 base respectively, with 11 bases between them. The CDR3 contains 14 residues. The DNA of the CDR3 is TGTGCCAGTAGTCTTCGGGTGAATAACTATGGCTACACCTTC. This codes for CASSLRVNNYGYTF.

CDR3 sequence reads: CASSPPGQIFNTGELFF. The CDR3 coding sequence is TGTGCCAGCTCACCGCCGGGACAGATCTTTAACACCGGGGAGCTGTTTTTT. This chain joins TRBV18 and TRBJ2-2; 7 nucleotides agree with TRBD1. Germline CDR1 and CDR2: KGHSH and LQKENI. CDR3 length equals 17 residues. The V and J ends lost 3 bases and 2 bases, in that order; junction bases with no gene match: 9.

The rearrangement joins TRBV2 to TRBJ2-3; TRBD2 aligns across 12 bases. J lost 1 base, V lost 3 bases, and 8 bases had no gene match. CDR1 and CDR2 from the germline V gene are SNHLY and FYNNEI. CDR3 length: 18 amino acids. The chain's CDR3 is CASSDWLAGGPGTDTQYF. CDR3 nucleotides: TGTGCCAGCAGTGATTGGCTAGCGGGAGGGCCAGGCACAGATACGCAGTATTTT.

This clone was counted between two and nine times. The chain joins TRBV28 to TRBJ1-1, with 8 nucleotides matching TRBD1. The CDR3 loop spans 14 amino acids. Germline CDR1 is MDHEN and CDR2 is SYDVKM. V gave up 3 bases and J gave up 5 bases; unmatched junction bases: 5. The CDR3 DNA reads as TGTGCCAGCAGTTTCCTTACAGGGGGGACTGAAGCTTTCTTT. Residues: CASSFLTGGTEAFF.

CDR3 region: CASSDSPGSSYEQYF. In DNA form, the CDR3 reads TGTGCCAGCAGTGACTCGCCGGGGAGCTCCTACGAGCAGTACTTC. The chain is built from TRBV6-4 and TRBJ2-7; D possibly corresponds to TRBD2 (5 bases). V was trimmed by 0 bases and J by 0 bases, leaving 9 bases between them. The V gene's germline CDR1 is MRHNA and CDR2 SNTAGT. The CDR3 sequence is 15 residues long.

The sample holds a few counts of this clone. The rearrangement uses TRBV9 and TRBJ2-7; TRBD1 matches at 10 bases. The CDR3 covers 15 residues. The V and J ends lost 2 bases and 2 bases, in that order; junction bases with no gene match: 4. CDR1 and CDR2 (germline): SGDLS, YYNGEE. The CDR3 coding sequence is TGTGCCAGCAGCGTGGGACAGGGGCAAACCTACGAGCAGTACTTC. Translation: CASSVGQGQTYEQYF.

This chain connects TRBV4-3 to TRBJ2-3, with D possibly being TRBD1 (6 bases). The CDR3 is 15 amino acids. The V end was cut by 3 bases, the J end by 4 bases, with 14 bases between. Per the germline V gene, CDR1 is LGHNA and CDR2 is YSLEER. CDR3 in amino acids: CASSQQQGGADTQYF. In nucleotides, the CDR3 is TGCGCCAGCAGCCAGCAACAGGGTGGAGCAGATACGCAGTATTTT.